This TCR beta chain was captured in a study of blood T cell repertoires in COVID-19. TCRdb's table, derived via immunoSEQ multiplex PCR, lists solely in-frame clones and lacks some. The table includes about 400,000 clones, roughly 88% detected once. V was clipped by 5 bases and J by 0 bases; unmatched bases: 5. This CDR3 spans 16 amino acids. Germline assignment: CDR1 SSHAT and CDR2 FNYEAQ (reference sequence). Source material: PBMCs or T cells enriched from blood (not recorded which). The V and J genes are TRBV7-7 and TRBJ2-2; TRBD2 aligns across 8 bases. This TCR derives from a woman in her 40s with acute COVID-19. CDR3 bases: TGTGCCAGCAGCGGTACTAGCGGACCGAACACCGGGGAGCTGTTTTTT. Translation: CASSGTSGPNTGELFF.